Described below is a single T cell receptor (beta chain) sequence and its context. The target antigen is unknown. J gave up 2 bases and V 6 bases, and 4 bases lay outside the gene matches. This CDR3 region has 15 residues. Germline V lookup: CDR1 MNHEY, CDR2 SMNVEV (reference sequence). TCRdb re-called the 5' RACE reads with MiXCR, one entry per CDR3 protein. The table includes 400,000 to 650,000 distinct CDR3 sequences, just over 20% detected once. This specimen comes from a study of T cells after yellow fever vaccination. Study details: It was SMART-Seq v4 Ultra Low Input that prepared the fractions with low cell numbers.

Notes on the study in general: Abundant clonotypes from the bulk population could contaminate FACS-sorted repertoires. The secondary response showed a weaker magnitude and a faster peak, day 5 versus 15. The CD4 compartment and the CD8 compartment contained a small share of clonotypes in common.

The clonotype comes from a man between 18 and 35 years old who received the YFV17D yellow fever vaccine. Specimen: PBMCs, collected roughly 20 days after the first yellow fever vaccination. The V gene is TRBV27, the J gene TRBJ2-6; 7 bases are shared with TRBD1. The DNA of the CDR3 is TGTGCCAGCAGACCCACAGGGGCTGGGGCCAACGTCCTGACTTTC. This sequence encodes CASRPTGAGANVLTF.